These T cell receptor beta chains were read from a single sample in a study of blood T cell repertoires in COVID-19. Here immunoSEQ multiplex PCR was the method, and the copy in TCRdb shows in-frame clones only, minus some. The sample has under 200,000 clones; about 87% are singletons. Input material: peripheral blood. Receptor source: a man between 40 and 49 years old with active or convalescent COVID-19. Each CDR3 is given with its conserved first and last residue. The order of the fields is V gene, J gene, CDR3 protein.

TRBV15	TRBJ1-1	CATSRVSQATEAFF
TRBV19	TRBJ2-5	CASRTQNQETQYF
TRBV7-8	TRBJ1-5	CASSSEYNQPQHF
TRBV5-6	TRBJ1-2	CASSLTTGESGYTF
TRBV4-3	TRBJ1-1	CASSQFQGGRTEAFF
TRBV4-1	TRBJ1-4	CASSQAQGGQGAGLFF
TRBV9	TRBJ1-1	CASSADRGDAFF
TRBV4-3	TRBJ1-1	CASSQPVGNTEAFF
TRBV27	TRBJ2-3	CASRRLSTDTQYF
TRBV18	TRBJ2-3	CASSPWQGLTDTQYF
TRBV19	TRBJ2-2	CASRSLGTSGPNTGELFF
TRBV21-1	TRBJ2-7	CASSKAALDYEQYF
TRBV2	TRBJ2-2	CASSGQGAFTGELFF
TRBV27	TRBJ1-6	CASSLSWSSYNSPLHF
TRBV11-2	TRBJ2-2	CASSQLRSRGRNTGELFF
TRBV29-1	TRBJ1-2	CSVVVQGRYTF
TRBV6-5	TRBJ1-6	CASSTGTGNSPLHF
TRBV18	TRBJ1-5	CASSPGQGASNQPQHF
TRBV19	TRBJ1-4	CASSRRLSTNEKLFF
TRBV3-1/TRBV3-2	TRBJ1-1	CASSQGLVGSTEAFF
TRBV7-2	TRBJ1-6	CASSLMSPGQGNSPLHF
TRBV30	TRBJ1-4	CAWSGGLFNEKLFF
TRBV19	TRBJ2-1	CASSEGGTISYNEQFF
TRBV5-1	TRBJ2-3	CASSLEAGALEDTQYF
TRBV4-2	TRBJ2-1	CASSFNNEQFF
TRBV6-5	TRBJ1-5	CASSYSGGDQPQHF
TRBV9	TRBJ1-2	CASSVDQGTYGYTF
TRBV3-1/TRBV3-2	TRBJ1-1	CASSQLRDRAFF
TRBV27	TRBJ1-3	CASSPTGEPGNTIYF
TRBV29-1	TRBJ1-1	CSVFRAAGGLKAFF
TRBV14	TRBJ2-7	CASSLGRQGQEQYF
TRBV7-8	TRBJ1-2	CASSLRSSWDTGYTF
TRBV5-4	TRBJ2-1	CASSPGQGAVYNEQFF
TRBV5-5	TRBJ1-4	CASSPPRQATNEKLFF
TRBV3-1/TRBV3-2	TRBJ1-5	CASSQGGAQPQHF
TRBV5-1	TRBJ1-1	CASSSGAREAFF